This T cell receptor (beta chain) was identified in a study of blood T cell repertoires in COVID-19. This clone has just a few counts. Trimming cost V 3 bases and J 1 base, with 12 bases left between them. CDR3 size: 16 residues. Germline CDR1 and CDR2: SGHTA and FQGNSA. Per the original data handling: Estimation of nucleated cell counts relied on the amplification of reference gene primers. Profiled with immunoSEQ multiplex PCR; TCRdb holds only in-frame clones, not every one. Clone size and the V and J calls come from that table; the DNA yielded D and trimming. The sample lists under 150,000 clones; approximately 88% were seen once.

The sample taken for sequencing was peripheral blood. The chain uses TRBV7-2 and TRBJ2-2; TRBD2 is a possible D gene (5 bases). The sequence came from a man aged 50 to 60 with acute or convalescent COVID-19. CDR3 loop: CASSFFSGLNTGELFF. The CDR3 DNA follows: TGTGCCAGCAGCTTCTTCAGCGGCTTGAACACCGGGGAGCTGTTTTTT.